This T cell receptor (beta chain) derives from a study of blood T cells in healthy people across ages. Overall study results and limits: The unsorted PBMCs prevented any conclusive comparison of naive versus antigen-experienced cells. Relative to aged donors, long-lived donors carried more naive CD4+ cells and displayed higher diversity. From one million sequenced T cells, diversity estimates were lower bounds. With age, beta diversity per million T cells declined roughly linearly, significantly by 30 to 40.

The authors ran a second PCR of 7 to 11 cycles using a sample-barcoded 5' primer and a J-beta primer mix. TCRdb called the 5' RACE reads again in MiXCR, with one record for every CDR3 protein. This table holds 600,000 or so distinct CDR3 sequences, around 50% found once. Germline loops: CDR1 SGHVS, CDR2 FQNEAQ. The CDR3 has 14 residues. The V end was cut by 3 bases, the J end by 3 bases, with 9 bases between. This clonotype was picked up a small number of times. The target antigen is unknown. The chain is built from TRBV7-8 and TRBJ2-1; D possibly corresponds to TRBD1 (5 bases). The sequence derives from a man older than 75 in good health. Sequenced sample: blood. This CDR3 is CASSFAGLYNEQFF. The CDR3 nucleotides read TGTGCCAGCAGCTTTGCAGGGCTCTACAATGAGCAGTTCTTC. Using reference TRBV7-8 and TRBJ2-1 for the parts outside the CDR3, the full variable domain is GAGVSQSPRYKVAKRGQDVALRCDPISGHVSLFWYQQALGQGPEFLTYFQNEAQLDKSGLPSDRFFAERPEGSVSTLKIQRTQQEDSAVYLCASSFAGLYNEQFFGPGTRLTVL.